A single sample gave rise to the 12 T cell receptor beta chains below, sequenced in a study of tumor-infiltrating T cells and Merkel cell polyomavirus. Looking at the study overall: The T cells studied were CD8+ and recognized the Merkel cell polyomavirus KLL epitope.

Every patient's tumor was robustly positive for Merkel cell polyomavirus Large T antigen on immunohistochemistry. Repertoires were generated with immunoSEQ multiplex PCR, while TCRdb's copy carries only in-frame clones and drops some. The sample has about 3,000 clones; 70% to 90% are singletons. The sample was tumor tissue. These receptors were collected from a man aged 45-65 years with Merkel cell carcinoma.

The CDR3 loop is CASSPGSNQPQHF. In DNA form, the CDR3 reads TGTGCCAGCAGCCCAGGCTCTAATCAGCCCCAGCATTTT. The chain links TRBV9 to TRBJ1-5; D is undetermined. The CDR3 spans 13 residues. Looked up from germline, CDR1 is SGDLS and CDR2 is YYNGEE. Trimming removed 4 bases at V and 4 bases at J, with 9 bases between.

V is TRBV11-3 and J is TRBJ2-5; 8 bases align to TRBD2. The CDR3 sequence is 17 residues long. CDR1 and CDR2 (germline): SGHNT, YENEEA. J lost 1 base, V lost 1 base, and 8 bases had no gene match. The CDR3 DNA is TGTGCCAGCAGCTTAGGTTCCGGGACTAGATCCCAAGAGACCCAGTACTTC. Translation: CASSLGSGTRSQETQYF.

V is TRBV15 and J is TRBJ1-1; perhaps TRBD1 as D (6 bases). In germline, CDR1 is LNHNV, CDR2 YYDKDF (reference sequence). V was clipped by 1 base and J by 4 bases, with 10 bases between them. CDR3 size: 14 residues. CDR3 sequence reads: CATSRATGLTEAFF. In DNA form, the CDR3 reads TGTGCCACCAGCAGAGCGACAGGTCTCACTGAAGCTTTCTTT.

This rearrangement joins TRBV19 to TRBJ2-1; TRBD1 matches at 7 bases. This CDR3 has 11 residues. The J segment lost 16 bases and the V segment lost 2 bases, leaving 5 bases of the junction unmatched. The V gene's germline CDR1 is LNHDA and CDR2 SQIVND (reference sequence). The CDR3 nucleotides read TGTGCCAGTAGTATAAACAGGGGATTTTTCTTC. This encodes CASSINRGFFF. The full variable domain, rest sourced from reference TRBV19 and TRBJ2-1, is DGGITQSPKYLFRKEGQNVTLSCEQNLNHDAMYWYRQDPGQGLRLIYYSQIVNDFQKGDIAEGYSVSREKKESFPLTVTSAQKNPTAFYLCASSINRGFFFGPGTRLTVL.

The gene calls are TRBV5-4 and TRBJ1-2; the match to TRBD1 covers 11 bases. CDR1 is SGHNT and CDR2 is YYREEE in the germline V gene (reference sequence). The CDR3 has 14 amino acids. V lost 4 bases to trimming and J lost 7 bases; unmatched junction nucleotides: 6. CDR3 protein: CASSPGQGDRGYTF. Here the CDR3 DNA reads TGTGCCAGCAGCCCGGGACAGGGGGACCGTGGCTACACCTTC.

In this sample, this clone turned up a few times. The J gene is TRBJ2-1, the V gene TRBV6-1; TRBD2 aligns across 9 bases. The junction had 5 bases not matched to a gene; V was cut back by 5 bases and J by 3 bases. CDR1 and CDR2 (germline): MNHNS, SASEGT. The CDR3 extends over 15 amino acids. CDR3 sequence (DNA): TGTGCCAGCAGTACCGGGACTAGCTACTACAATGAGCAGTTCTTC. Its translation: CASSTGTSYYNEQFF.

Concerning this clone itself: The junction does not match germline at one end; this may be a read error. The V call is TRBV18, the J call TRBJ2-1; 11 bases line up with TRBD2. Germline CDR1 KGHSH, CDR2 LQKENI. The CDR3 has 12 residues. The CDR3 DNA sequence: TGTGCCAGCTCAATAGCGGGGGGGCCTCGGGTCTTC. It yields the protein CASSIAGGPRVF.

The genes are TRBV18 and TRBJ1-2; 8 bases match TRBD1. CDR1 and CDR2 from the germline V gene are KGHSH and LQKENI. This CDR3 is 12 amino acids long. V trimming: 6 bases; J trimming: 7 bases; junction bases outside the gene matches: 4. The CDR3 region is CASSTGESGYTF. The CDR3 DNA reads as TGTGCCAGCTCGACAGGGGAGAGTGGCTACACCTTC.

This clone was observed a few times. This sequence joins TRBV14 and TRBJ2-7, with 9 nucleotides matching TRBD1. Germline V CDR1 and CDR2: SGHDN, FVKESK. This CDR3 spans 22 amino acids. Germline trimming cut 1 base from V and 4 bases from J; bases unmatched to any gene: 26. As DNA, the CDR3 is TGTGCCAGCAGCCAAGGGGACAGGGAAGTCGGACATTGTGGGGACTCCCTTTACGAGCAGTACGTC. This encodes CASSQGDREVGHCGDSLYEQYV.

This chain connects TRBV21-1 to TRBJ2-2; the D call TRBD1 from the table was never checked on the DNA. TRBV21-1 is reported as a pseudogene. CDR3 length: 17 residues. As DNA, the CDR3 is TGTGCCAGCAGCCCCCCCCCGGGACAGGGTTTAGCCGGGGAGCTGTTTTTT. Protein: CASSPPPGQGLAGELFF.

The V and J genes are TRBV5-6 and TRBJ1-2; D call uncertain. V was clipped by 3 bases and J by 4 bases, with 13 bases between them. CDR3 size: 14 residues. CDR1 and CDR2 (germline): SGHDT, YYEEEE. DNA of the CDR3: TGTGCCAGCAGCTGGACCGGGATTTCCTATGGCTACACCTTC. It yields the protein CASSWTGISYGYTF.

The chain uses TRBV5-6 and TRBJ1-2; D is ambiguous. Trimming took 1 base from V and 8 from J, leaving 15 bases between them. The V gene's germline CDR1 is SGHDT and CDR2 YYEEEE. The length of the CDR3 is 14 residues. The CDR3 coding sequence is TGTGCCAGCAGCTTGTGGCCAGCGTCAAAGGGCTACACCTTC. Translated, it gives CASSLWPASKGYTF.